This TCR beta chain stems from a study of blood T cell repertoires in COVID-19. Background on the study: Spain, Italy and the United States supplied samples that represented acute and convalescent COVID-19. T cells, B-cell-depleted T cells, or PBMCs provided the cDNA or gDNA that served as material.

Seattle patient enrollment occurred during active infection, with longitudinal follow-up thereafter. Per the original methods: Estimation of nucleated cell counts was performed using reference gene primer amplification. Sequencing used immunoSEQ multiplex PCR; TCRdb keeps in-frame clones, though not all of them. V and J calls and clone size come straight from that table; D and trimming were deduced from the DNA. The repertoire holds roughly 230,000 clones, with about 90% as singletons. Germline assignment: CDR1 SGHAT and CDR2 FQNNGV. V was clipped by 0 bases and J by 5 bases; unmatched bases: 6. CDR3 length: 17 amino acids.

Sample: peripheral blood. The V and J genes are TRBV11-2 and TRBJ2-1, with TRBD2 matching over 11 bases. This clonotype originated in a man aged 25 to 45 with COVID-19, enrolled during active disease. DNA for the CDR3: TGTGCCAGCAGCTTAGATGTGGGACTAGCGGACCACAATGAGCAGTTCTTC. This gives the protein CASSLDVGLADHNEQFF. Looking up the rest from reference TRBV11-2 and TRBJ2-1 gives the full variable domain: EAGVAQSPRYKIIEKRQSVAFWCNPISGHATLYWYQQILGQGPKLLIQFQNNGVVDDSQLPKDRFSAERLKGVDSTLKIQPAKLEDSAVYLCASSLDVGLADHNEQFFGPGTRLTVL.